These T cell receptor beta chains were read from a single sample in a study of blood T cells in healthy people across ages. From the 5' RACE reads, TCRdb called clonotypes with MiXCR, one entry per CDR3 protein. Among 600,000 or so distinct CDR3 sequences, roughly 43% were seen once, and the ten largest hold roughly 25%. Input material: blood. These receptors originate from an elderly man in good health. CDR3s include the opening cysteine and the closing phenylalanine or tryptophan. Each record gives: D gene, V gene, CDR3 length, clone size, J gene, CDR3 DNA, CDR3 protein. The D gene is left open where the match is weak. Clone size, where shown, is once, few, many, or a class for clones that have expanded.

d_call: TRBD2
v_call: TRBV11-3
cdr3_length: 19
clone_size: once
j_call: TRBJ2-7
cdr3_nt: TGTGCCAGCAGAGGAGGGACTAGCGAGTACTACCTAACTCGCTACGAGCAGTACTTC
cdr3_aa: CASRGGTSEYYLTRYEQYF

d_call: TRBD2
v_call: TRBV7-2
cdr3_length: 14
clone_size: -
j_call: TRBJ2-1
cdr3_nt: TGTGCCAGCAGCTCCCCGGGGGGTCGCAATGAGCAGTTCTTC
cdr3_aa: CASSSPGGRNEQFF

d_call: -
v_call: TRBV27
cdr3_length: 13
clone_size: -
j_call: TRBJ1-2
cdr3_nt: TGTGCCAGCGCGGCCTCTCCGAATTGGGGCTACACCTTC
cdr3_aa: CASAASPNWGYTF

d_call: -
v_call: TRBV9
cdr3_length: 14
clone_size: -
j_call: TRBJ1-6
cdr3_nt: TGTGCCAGCAGCCCGACGGACAATATGACACCCCTCCACTTT
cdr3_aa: CASSPTDNMTPLHF

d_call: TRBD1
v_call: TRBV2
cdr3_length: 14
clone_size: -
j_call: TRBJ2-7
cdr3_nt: TGTGCCAGCAGCAGGGGGCAGGCCTACAATGAGCAGTACTTC
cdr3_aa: CASSRGQAYNEQYF

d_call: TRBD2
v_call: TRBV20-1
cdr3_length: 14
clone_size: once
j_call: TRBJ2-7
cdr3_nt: TGCAGTGCTATACCTAGCGGGAAAACCTACGAGCAGTACTTC
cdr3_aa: CSAIPSGKTYEQYF

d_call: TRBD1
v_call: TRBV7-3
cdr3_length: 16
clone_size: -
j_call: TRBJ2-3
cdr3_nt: TGTGCCAGCAGCTTAAGGGGGACAGGCTTTACAGATACGCAGTATTTT
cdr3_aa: CASSLRGTGFTDTQYF

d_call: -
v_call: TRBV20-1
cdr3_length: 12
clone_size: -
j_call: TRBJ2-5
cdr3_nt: TGCAGTGCTTGTGGACAGCAAGAGACCCAGTACTTC
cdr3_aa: CSACGQQETQYF

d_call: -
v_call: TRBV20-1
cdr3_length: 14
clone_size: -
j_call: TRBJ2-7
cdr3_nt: TGCAGTGCCCTAAGTGGGGGGTCGTCCTACGAGCAGTACTTC
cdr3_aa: CSALSGGSSYEQYF

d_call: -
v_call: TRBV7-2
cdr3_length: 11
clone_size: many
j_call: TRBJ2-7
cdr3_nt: TGTGCCAGCAGCTTAAACTACGAGCAGTACTTC
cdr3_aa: CASSLNYEQYF

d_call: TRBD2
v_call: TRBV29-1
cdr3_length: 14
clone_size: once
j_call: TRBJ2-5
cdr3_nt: TGCAGCGTCGAGGGACTAGCGGGGGGCGGGACCCAGTACTTC
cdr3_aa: CSVEGLAGGGTQYF

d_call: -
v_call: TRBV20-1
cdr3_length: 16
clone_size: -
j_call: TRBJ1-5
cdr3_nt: TGCAGTGCTGGGTTTAGAGGGGGATGGGGCAATCAGCCCCAGCATTTT
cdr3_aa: CSAGFRGGWGNQPQHF

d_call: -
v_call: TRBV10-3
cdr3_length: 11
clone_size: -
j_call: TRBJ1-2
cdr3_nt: TGTGCCATCGCGGCCGACTATGGCTACACCTTC
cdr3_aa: CAIAADYGYTF

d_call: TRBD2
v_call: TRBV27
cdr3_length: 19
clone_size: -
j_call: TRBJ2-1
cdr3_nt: TGTGCCAGCAGTCGATCCTTAGCGGGAGGGCCGAGCTCCTACAATGAGCAGTTCTTC
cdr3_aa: CASSRSLAGGPSSYNEQFF

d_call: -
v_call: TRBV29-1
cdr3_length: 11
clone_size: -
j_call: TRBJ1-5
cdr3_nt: TGCAGCGTTGAACTGGACCAGCCCCAGCATTTT
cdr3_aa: CSVELDQPQHF

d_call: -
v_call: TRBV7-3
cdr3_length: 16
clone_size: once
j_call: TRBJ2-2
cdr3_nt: TGTGCCAGCAGCGAGTTTCAGGCGCTGAACACCGGGGAGCTGTTTTTT
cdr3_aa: CASSEFQALNTGELFF

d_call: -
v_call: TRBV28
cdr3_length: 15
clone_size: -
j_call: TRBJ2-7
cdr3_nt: TGTGCCAGCAGGGTGGCGGCCTATGCCTCCTACGAGCAGTACTTC
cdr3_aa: CASRVAAYASYEQYF

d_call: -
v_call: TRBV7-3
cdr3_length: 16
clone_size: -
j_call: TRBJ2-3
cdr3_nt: TGTGCCAGCAGCTTATCTGGGGGGTCCGGGACAGATACGCAGTATTTT
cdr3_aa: CASSLSGGSGTDTQYF

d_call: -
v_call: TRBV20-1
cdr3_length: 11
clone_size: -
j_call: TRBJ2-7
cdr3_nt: TGCAGTGCTCCCCACGGGGGCGAGCAGTACTTC
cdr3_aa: CSAPHGGEQYF

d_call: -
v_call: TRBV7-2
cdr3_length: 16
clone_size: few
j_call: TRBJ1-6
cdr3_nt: TGTGCCAGCAGCTTAGACTGGGGGATAAGGGGTTCACCCCTCCACTTT
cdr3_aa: CASSLDWGIRGSPLHF

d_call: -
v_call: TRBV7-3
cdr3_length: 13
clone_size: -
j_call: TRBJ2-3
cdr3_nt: TGTGCCAGCAGCTTGAGTTACGGAGATACGCAGTATTTT
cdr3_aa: CASSLSYGDTQYF

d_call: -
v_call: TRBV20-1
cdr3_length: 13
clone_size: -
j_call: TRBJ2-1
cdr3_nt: TGCAGTGTGAGGGGCCAGGGGAAGAATGAGCAGTTCTTC
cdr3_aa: CSVRGQGKNEQFF

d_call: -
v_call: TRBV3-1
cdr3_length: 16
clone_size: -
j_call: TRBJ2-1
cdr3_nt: TGTGCCAGCAGCCAAGAGGGGGCCTTCTCCTACAATGAGCAGTTCTTC
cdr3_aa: CASSQEGAFSYNEQFF

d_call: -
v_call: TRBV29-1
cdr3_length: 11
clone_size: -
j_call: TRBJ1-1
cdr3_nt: TGCAGCGTTCGATGGGACACTGAAGCTTTCTTT
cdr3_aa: CSVRWDTEAFF

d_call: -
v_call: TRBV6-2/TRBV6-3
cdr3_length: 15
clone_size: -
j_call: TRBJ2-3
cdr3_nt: TGTGCCAGCAGGAGGGCGGGTCTGCCCACAGATACGCAGTATTTT
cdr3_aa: CASRRAGLPTDTQYF

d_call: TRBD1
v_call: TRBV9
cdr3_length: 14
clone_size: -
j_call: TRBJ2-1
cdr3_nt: TGTGCCAGCAGCGTAGGGACAGGGGAAAATGAGCAGTTCTTC
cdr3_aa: CASSVGTGENEQFF

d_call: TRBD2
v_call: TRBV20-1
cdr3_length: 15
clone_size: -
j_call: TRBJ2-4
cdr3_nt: TGCAGTGCGGGAGGGATAGCGGGAGAAGGCGACATTCAGTACTTC
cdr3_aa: CSAGGIAGEGDIQYF

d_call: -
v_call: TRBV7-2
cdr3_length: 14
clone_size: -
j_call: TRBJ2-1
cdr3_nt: TGTGCCAGCACCAGGACAAGCTCCTACAATGAGCAGTTCTTC
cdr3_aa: CASTRTSSYNEQFF

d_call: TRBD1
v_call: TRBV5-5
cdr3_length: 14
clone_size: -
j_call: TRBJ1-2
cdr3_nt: TGTGCCAGCAGCTTGGACAGGGGGCAGCGTGACTACACCTTC
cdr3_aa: CASSLDRGQRDYTF

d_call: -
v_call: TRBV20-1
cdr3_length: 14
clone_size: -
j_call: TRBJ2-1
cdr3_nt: TGCAGTGCTAGAGCCCAAGGGGGGCTGGGTGAGCAGTTCTTC
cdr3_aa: CSARAQGGLGEQFF

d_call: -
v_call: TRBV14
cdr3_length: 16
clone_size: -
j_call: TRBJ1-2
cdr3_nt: TGTGCCAGCAGCCGAGAAGCAGGGAGGGCGAACTATGGCTACACCTTC
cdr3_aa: CASSREAGRANYGYTF

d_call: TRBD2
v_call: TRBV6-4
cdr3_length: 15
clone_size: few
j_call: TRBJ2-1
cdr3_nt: TGTGCCAGCAGTAGTACTAGCGGGTCCTACAATGAGCAGTTCTTC
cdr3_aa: CASSSTSGSYNEQFF

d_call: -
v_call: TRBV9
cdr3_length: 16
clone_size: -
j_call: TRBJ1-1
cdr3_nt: TGTGCCAGCAGCGTAGAAGGGGCAGTTTTTGGCACTGAAGCTTTCTTT
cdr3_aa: CASSVEGAVFGTEAFF

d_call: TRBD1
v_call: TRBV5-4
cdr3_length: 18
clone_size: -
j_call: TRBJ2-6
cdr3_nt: TGTGCCAGCAGCTTGGGGGGACAGGGGAGCTCTGGGGCCAACGTCCTGACTTTC
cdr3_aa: CASSLGGQGSSGANVLTF

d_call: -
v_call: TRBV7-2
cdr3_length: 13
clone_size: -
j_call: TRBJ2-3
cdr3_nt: TGTGCCGGCAGCTTTCGGGGAGGTGATACGCAGTATTTT
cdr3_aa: CAGSFRGGDTQYF